Below are 9 T cell receptor beta chains sequenced from a single sample in a study of blood T cell repertoires in COVID-19. Clones were read by immunoSEQ multiplex PCR, and TCRdb kept only the in-frame ones, dropping some. Among about 220,000 clones listed, 80% to 90% were seen once. Sequenced sample: PBMCs or T cells enriched from blood (not recorded which). The receptors shown here come from a woman under 30 in a cohort exposed to, infected with or recovered from COVID-19 (not recorded which).

This chain joins TRBV18 and TRBJ1-2; 10 nucleotides match TRBD1. V dropped 0 bases and J dropped 8; count of bases not matched to a gene: 9. This CDR3 has 16 residues. CDR1 and CDR2 from the germline V gene are KGHSH and LQKENI. The CDR3 region has the DNA TGTGCCAGCTCACCACCGGAGGGACAGGGGCTAGGAGGCTACACCTTC. Translated: CASSPPEGQGLGGYTF. The variable domain in full, completed from reference TRBV18 and TRBJ1-2, reads NAGVMQNPRHLVRRRGQEARLRCSPMKGHSHVYWYRQLPEEGLKFMVYLQKENIIDESGMPKERFSAEFPKEGPSILRIQQVVRGDSAAYFCASSPPEGQGLGGYTFGSGTRLTVV.

This chain uses TRBV5-1 with TRBJ1-1; 7 positions agree with TRBD1. The ends lost 0 bases at V and 8 bases at J; junction bases unmatched: 16. Germline V CDR1 and CDR2: SGHRS, YFSETQ. This CDR3 comprises 17 residues. CDR3 amino acids: CASSLGGQAPGGWEAFF. CDR3 sequence (DNA): TGCGCCAGCAGCTTGGGAGGACAGGCTCCTGGAGGGTGGGAAGCTTTCTTT.

V gene TRBV3-1 (or the pseudogene TRBV3-2) combines with J gene TRBJ1-2; unclear D gene. CDR1 and CDR2 (germline): LGHDT, YNNKEL (reference sequence). The V end lost 1 base, the J end lost 3 bases, and 15 bases lay between the germline ends. The CDR3 is 16 residues long. CDR3 amino acids: CASSQGSGWLDYGYTF. Here the CDR3 DNA reads TGTGCCAGCAGCCAAGGGAGCGGGTGGCTAGACTATGGCTACACCTTC.

The chain uses TRBV4-1 and TRBJ1-4, with TRBD1 as a possible D gene (5 bases). Trimming stripped 3 bases from V and 8 bases from J, with 10 bases between. The CDR3 length is 13 residues. The germline gives CDR1 MGHRA, CDR2 YSYEKL. The CDR3 sequence is CASSHGTWEKLFF. Written as DNA, the CDR3 is TGCGCCAGCAGCCATGGGACTTGGGAAAAACTGTTTTTT.

This clone was observed a single time. The gene calls are TRBV12-3 or TRBV12-4 and TRBJ2-7; tentatively, D is TRBD1 (5 bases). The V end lost 5 bases, the J end lost 0 bases, and 8 bases lay between the germline ends. This CDR3 is 13 amino acids long. This chain's CDR3 is CASSKGISYEQYF. The CDR3, as DNA: TGTGCCAGCAGTAAGGGGATCTCCTACGAGCAGTACTTC.

The CDR3 region is CASSMTGGQAGYNSPLHF. The CDR3 bases are TGTGCCAGCTCCATGACAGGGGGCCAGGCGGGCTATAATTCACCCCTCCACTTT. V gene TRBV18 combines with J gene TRBJ1-6; TRBD1 aligns across 10 bases. This CDR3 spans 18 amino acids. Germline trimming cut 6 bases from V and 3 bases from J; bases unmatched to any gene: 11. CDR1 is KGHSH, CDR2 LQKENI, per germline.

This chain joins TRBV19 and TRBJ1-1; D might be TRBD1 (6 bases). CDR1 is LNHDA, CDR2 SQIVND, per germline (reference sequence). Trimming cost V 5 bases and J 8 bases, with 18 bases left between them. The CDR3 totals 14 residues. DNA for the CDR3: TGTGCCAGTAGTCCTTCCGGGACACCAAGGGAAGCTTTCTTT. This gives the protein CASSPSGTPREAFF.

The V and J genes are TRBV28 and TRBJ1-6; 7 nucleotides agree with TRBD1. CDR1 is MDHEN, CDR2 SYDVKM, per germline. The CDR3 runs 14 residues. V gave up 6 bases and J gave up 9 bases; unmatched junction bases: 8. The CDR3 region has the DNA TGTGCCAGCAGCCTCGACAGGGCGGGTTCACCCCTCCACTTT. Amino acid sequence: CASSLDRAGSPLHF.

J is TRBJ1-2 and V is TRBV6-6; TRBD1 is a possible D gene (5 bases). The CDR3 sequence is 13 residues long. Deletions cut 8 bases from V and 8 bases from J, with 18 bases between. CDR1 is MNHNY and CDR2 is SVGAGI in the germline V gene (reference sequence). For the CDR3, the DNA is TGTGCCAGCTTTCAGTCCCAGGGAATAGGCTACACCTTC. Amino acids: CASFQSQGIGYTF.